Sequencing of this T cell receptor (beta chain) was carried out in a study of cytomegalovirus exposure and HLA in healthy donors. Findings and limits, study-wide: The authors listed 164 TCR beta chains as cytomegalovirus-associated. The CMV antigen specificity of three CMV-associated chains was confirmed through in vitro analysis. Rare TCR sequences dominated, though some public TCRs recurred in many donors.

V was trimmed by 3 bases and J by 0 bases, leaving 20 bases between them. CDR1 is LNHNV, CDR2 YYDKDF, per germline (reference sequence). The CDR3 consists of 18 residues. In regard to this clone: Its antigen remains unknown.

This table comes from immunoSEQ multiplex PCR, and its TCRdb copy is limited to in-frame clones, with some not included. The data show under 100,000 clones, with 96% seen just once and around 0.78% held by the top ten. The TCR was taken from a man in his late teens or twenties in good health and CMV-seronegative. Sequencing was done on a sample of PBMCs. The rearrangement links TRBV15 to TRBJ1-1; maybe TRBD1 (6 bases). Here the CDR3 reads CATSSRWGGAGVNTEAFF. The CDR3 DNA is TGTGCCACCAGCAGCCGCTGGGGGGGCGCTGGGGTGAACACTGAAGCTTTCTTT. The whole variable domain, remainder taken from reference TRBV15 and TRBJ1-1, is DAMVIQNPRYQVTQFGKPVTLSCSQTLNHNVMYWYQQKSSQAPKLLFHYYDKDFNNEADTPDNFQSRRPNTSFCFLDIRSPGLGDTAMYLCATSSRWGGAGVNTEAFFGQGTRLTVV.